The clone carrying this TCR beta chain was seen a few times. The data were obtained in a study of early T cells in non-severe SARS-CoV-2 infection. TCRdb used MiXCR to reprocess the 5' RACE reads, holding one entry per CDR3 protein. Among 87,000 or so distinct CDR3 sequences listed, 12% to 15% were seen once. V dropped 5 bases and J dropped 3; count of bases not matched to a gene: 3. In germline, CDR1 is MNHNY, CDR2 SVGAGI (reference sequence). CDR3 length: 13 amino acids. V usage is TRBV6-6 and J usage is TRBJ2-7; 8 bases map to TRBD1. Sequenced sample: whole blood. The origin of this receptor is an adult who was a healthcare worker with PCR-confirmed SARS-CoV-2 infection or an uninfected control (not recorded which). The CDR3, as DNA: TGTGCCAGCAGTAAGGACAGGGACTACGAGCAGTACTTC. Protein: CASSKDRDYEQYF.